This entry lists 6 T cell receptor beta chains sequenced from one sample in a study of blood T cells in healthy people across ages. The use of a sample-barcoded 5' primer and a J-beta primer mix characterized a second PCR of roughly 6 to 11 cycles. TCRdb re-analysed the 5' RACE reads in MiXCR, keeping a single row per CDR3 protein. There are 800,000 to 1,000,000 distinct CDR3 sequences in the sample; around 49% occur only once, and 13% lies in the top ten. Sequencing used blood. Source of these receptors: a man younger than 45 in good health.

This clonotype was observed once. The V call is TRBV29-1, the J call TRBJ2-7, with 8 bases lining up with TRBD1. The ends lost 6 bases at V and 0 bases at J; junction bases unmatched: 7. CDR3 size: 14 residues. Germline CDR1 reads SQVTM; CDR2 reads ANQGSEA. CDR3 sequence (DNA): TGCAGCGTCGCCTCGGGGACAGGCTCCTACGAGCAGTACTTC. Protein product: CSVASGTGSYEQYF.

This chain connects TRBV6-5 to TRBJ1-1; tentative D call: TRBD1 (6 bases). Germline lookup yields CDR1 MNHEY and CDR2 SVGAGI. V shed 5 bases and J shed 4 bases, with 17 bases lying between them. This CDR3 region has 15 residues. CDR3 in amino acids: CASSTEYRDATEAFF. DNA for the CDR3: TGTGCCAGCAGTACAGAGTACAGGGACGCCACTGAAGCTTTCTTT.

This clonotype has more than one count but fewer than ten. V is TRBV21-1 and J is TRBJ2-4; the table's D call, TRBD1, has no DNA check behind it. TRBV21-1 is recorded as a pseudogene. The CDR3 length is 16 residues. The CDR3 coding sequence is TGTGCCAGCAGCCTCACCCGGACAGTTCCGCAAAACATTCAGTACTTC. Translation gives CASSLTRTVPQNIQYF.

The rearrangement joins TRBV9 to TRBJ1-5; the match to TRBD1 covers 8 bases. V lost 5 bases to trimming and J lost 6 bases; unmatched junction nucleotides: 10. This CDR3 has 15 amino acids. CDR1 and CDR2 from the germline V gene are SGDLS and YYNGEE. The CDR3 nucleotides are TGTGCCAGCAGGGTATCAGGACAGGGCGGTCAGCCCCAGCATTTT. It is translated as CASRVSGQGGQPQHF.

This clonotype was recorded a few times. This chain joins TRBV12-3 or TRBV12-4 and TRBJ2-7; D may correspond to TRBD1 or TRBD2 (5 bases each). The DNA matches TRBJ2-5 better at its end, which makes the J call doubtful. This CDR3 region has 15 residues. The CDR3 bases are TGTGCCAGCAGTTTAGTGTATGGGGGAATAAAGACCCAGTACTTC. This codes for CASSLVYGGIKTQYF.

At least ten counts were recorded for this clonotype. V gene TRBV29-1 combines with J gene TRBJ2-7, with D possibly being TRBD1 (5 bases). Per the germline V gene, CDR1 is SQVTM and CDR2 is ANQGSEA. V lost 3 bases and J 4 bases, leaving 10 bases between the germline ends. This CDR3 is 12 amino acids long. In DNA form, the CDR3 reads TGCAGCGTTGACGACAGTTATTACGAGCAGTACTTC. As protein: CSVDDSYYEQYF.